The sequence of this T cell receptor (beta chain) was determined in a study of blood T cell repertoires in COVID-19. For the study at large: Italy, Spain and the United States were the sources of the convalescent and acute COVID-19 samples.

Original handling: Amplification of reference gene primers was used by the study to estimate nucleated cell counts. The data were produced by immunoSEQ multiplex PCR, yet TCRdb's version contains in-frame clones alone and is incomplete. Clone size and V and J calls were adopted from that table, with D and trimming inferred from the DNA. Of 150,000 to 200,000 clones in the sample, more than 80% are singletons; the top ten hold around 12%. There are 15 residues in the CDR3. Germline-derived CDR1 and CDR2 are SEHNR and FQNEAQ (reference sequence). Trimming removed 6 bases from V and 8 bases from J; junction bases left unmatched: 12. This clone occurred a few times.

This TCR derives from a woman older than 75 with COVID-19, enrolled during active disease. The chain links TRBV7-9 to TRBJ1-4; 7 bases align to TRBD1. Sequenced: peripheral blood. DNA of the CDR3: TGTGCCAGCAGACACAGGGGTTCGACCGGCGAAAAACTGTTTTTT. It codes for CASRHRGSTGEKLFF.